A selection of T cell receptor beta chains follows, all from one sample in a study of blood T cell repertoires in COVID-19. The method was immunoSEQ multiplex PCR; TCRdb's version includes in-frame clones alone and lacks a portion of them. Of roughly 110,000 clones in the sample, roughly 84% were seen once. Sequencing was carried out using peripheral blood. The receptors derive from a human donor in a cohort sampled during active COVID-19. CDR3s include the opening cysteine and the closing phenylalanine or tryptophan. Each record gives: CDR3 protein, CDR3 DNA, J gene, V gene, D gene, clone size. The D gene is left open where the match is weak. Part of the rows lack a size; the others show once, few, many or a class for expanded clones.

CASSLGEGYEQYF,TGTGCCAGCAGTTTAGGGGAGGGCTACGAGCAGTACTTC,TRBJ2-7,TRBV12-3/TRBV12-4,TRBD2,once
CASSLGSNSGTDTQYF,TGTGCCAGCAGCTTAGGCTCAAATTCGGGCACAGATACGCAGTATTTT,TRBJ2-3,TRBV7-7,NA,NA
CASSLEREGQETQYF,TGCGCCAGCAGCTTGGAGCGGGAGGGGCAAGAGACCCAGTACTTC,TRBJ2-5,TRBV5-1,TRBD2,NA
CASSPEGPEEREFIDEQYF,TGTGCCAGTAGCCCAGAGGGCCCTGAAGAGCGGGAGTTTATCGACGAGCAGTACTTC,TRBJ2-7,TRBV19,TRBD2,NA
CASSPSAGANVLTF,TGTGCCAGCTCCCCCAGCGCGGGGGCCAACGTCCTGACTTTC,TRBJ2-6,TRBV18,NA,NA
CASRREQNTEAFF,TGTGCCAGCAGGAGGGAGCAGAACACTGAAGCTTTCTTT,TRBJ1-1,TRBV6-5,NA,NA
CASSLATAPLSYEQYF,TGTGCCAGCAGCTTAGCCACAGCCCCCCTCTCCTACGAGCAGTACTTC,TRBJ2-7,TRBV7-2,NA,NA
CASSQDPSGQSDTQYF,TGTGCCAGCAGCCAAGACCCTAGCGGGCAGTCAGATACGCAGTATTTT,TRBJ2-3,TRBV3-1/TRBV3-2,TRBD2,NA
CATSRETGTYEQYF,TGTGCCACCAGCAGAGAGACAGGTACCTACGAGCAGTACTTC,TRBJ2-7,TRBV15,NA,NA
CASSYFRDRVTDEQFF,TGCGCCAGCAGCTACTTCCGGGACAGGGTGACGGATGAGCAGTTCTTC,TRBJ2-1,TRBV5-1,TRBD1,NA
CSVEGGRNTEAFF,TGCAGCGTTGAAGGCGGTCGGAACACTGAAGCTTTCTTT,TRBJ1-1,TRBV29-1,NA,NA
CASSLEVFGGVGYTF,TGTGCCAGCAGCTTAGAAGTATTCGGAGGGGTGGGCTACACCTTC,TRBJ1-2,TRBV7-9,NA,NA
CASSQQALGEQYF,TGTGCCAGCAGCCAACAGGCACTCGGGGAGCAGTACTTC,TRBJ2-7,TRBV7-3,NA,NA
CASETGLNEKLFF,TGTGCCAGTGAGACAGGATTAAATGAAAAACTGTTTTTT,TRBJ1-4,TRBV6-6,NA,few
CASSTPGASTEAFF,TGTGCCAGCAGTACCCCAGGGGCCAGCACTGAAGCTTTCTTT,TRBJ1-1,TRBV28,NA,NA
CASSHFPRTDTQYF,TGTGCCAGCAGCCATTTCCCCCGGACAGATACGCAGTATTTT,TRBJ2-3,TRBV3-1/TRBV3-2,NA,NA
CASSLALTDTQYF,TGTGCCAGCAGCTTAGCCCTCACAGATACGCAGTATTTT,TRBJ2-3,TRBV7-2,NA,NA
CASSHTGTTKETQYF,TGTGCCAGCAGCCATACCGGGACTACCAAAGAGACCCAGTACTTC,TRBJ2-5,TRBV3-1/TRBV3-2,TRBD2,NA
CSVAFSGANVLTF,TGCAGCGTTGCGTTCTCTGGGGCCAACGTCCTGACTTTC,TRBJ2-6,TRBV29-1,NA,NA
CASSDLTNNSPLHF,TGCGCCAGCAGTGATTTGACAAATAATTCACCCCTCCACTTT,TRBJ1-6,TRBV10-2,NA,NA
CASSLTRESFNEQFF,TGTGCCAGCAGCTTAACCCGGGAGAGTTTCAATGAGCAGTTCTTC,TRBJ2-1,TRBV7-3,NA,NA
CASSPPGRYPNEQFF,TGTGCCAGCTCACCTCCGGGGAGGTATCCGAATGAGCAGTTCTTC,TRBJ2-1,TRBV18,NA,NA
CASSPMSGLREKLFF,TGTGCCAGCTCACCAATGTCGGGGTTAAGAGAAAAACTGTTTTTT,TRBJ1-4,TRBV18,NA,NA
CASSGGTGTEAFF,TGTGCCAGCAGTGGTGGGACAGGCACTGAAGCTTTCTTT,TRBJ1-1,TRBV25-1,TRBD1,NA
CASSTASSGLHF,TGTGCCAGCAGCACAGCCTCAAGCGGCCTCCACTTT,TRBJ1-6,TRBV3-1/TRBV3-2,NA,NA
CASSPPRTPNTEAFF,TGTGCCAGCTCACCACCGAGGACACCTAACACTGAAGCTTTCTTT,TRBJ1-1,TRBV18,NA,NA
CASSNVAGEPEQFF,TGTGCCAGCAGCAACGTAGCGGGAGAGCCTGAGCAGTTCTTC,TRBJ2-1,TRBV9,TRBD2,NA
CASSDGTGIDPQYF,TGTGCCAGCAGCGATGGGACAGGGATAGATCCGCAGTATTTT,TRBJ2-3,TRBV9,TRBD1,NA
CASSSSGRVNEQFF,TGTGCCAGTAGTTCCAGCGGGAGGGTTAATGAGCAGTTCTTC,TRBJ2-1,TRBV19,TRBD2,NA
CATSDSAQGARRFF,TGTGCCACCAGTGATTCGGCCCAGGGGGCCCGGCGGTTCTTC,TRBJ2-1,TRBV24-1,TRBD1,NA
CASRIETGVGYTF,TGTGCCAGCAGAATAGAGACAGGGGTTGGCTACACCTTC,TRBJ1-2,TRBV6-5,TRBD1,once
CASSRLAGGSYNEQFF,TGTGCCAGCAGTAGACTAGCGGGTGGCTCCTACAATGAGCAGTTCTTC,TRBJ2-1,TRBV5-6,TRBD2,NA
CAITGHMNTEAFF,TGTGCCATCACCGGACACATGAACACTGAAGCTTTCTTT,TRBJ1-1,TRBV10-3,NA,NA
CASSLGTSGSYEQYF,TGTGCCAGCAGCTTGGGGACTAGCGGGAGTTACGAGCAGTACTTC,TRBJ2-7,TRBV5-5,TRBD2,once
CASSLTHTEAFF,TGTGCCAGCAGCCTAACTCACACTGAAGCTTTCTTT,TRBJ1-1,TRBV3-1/TRBV3-2,NA,few
CASSPLRRRKGIPEAFF,TGTGCCAGCTCACCGCTTCGCCGAAGAAAGGGGATCCCTGAAGCTTTCTTT,TRBJ1-1,TRBV18,NA,NA
CASSSSPAGPDYEQYF,TGTGCCAGCAGTTCCAGCCCGGCGGGACCCGACTACGAGCAGTACTTC,TRBJ2-7,TRBV28,NA,NA
CASSQESSGTSSGRGQYF,TGCGCCAGCAGCCAAGAATCTAGCGGGACTTCCAGCGGTAGAGGCCAGTACTTC,TRBJ2-5,TRBV4-1,TRBD2,NA
CASSRGLFANEQFF,TGCGCCAGCAGCCGGGGACTGTTCGCCAATGAGCAGTTCTTC,TRBJ2-1,TRBV4-1,NA,NA
CSVAGSADTQYF,TGCAGCGTCGCGGGAAGCGCAGATACGCAGTATTTT,TRBJ2-3,TRBV29-1,NA,NA
CASSSRNGQGLAGANVLTF,TGTGCCAGCAGCTCTCGAAACGGACAGGGGCTGGCTGGGGCCAACGTCCTGACTTTC,TRBJ2-6,TRBV5-8,TRBD1,NA
CASSYHPVTDTQYF,TGTGCCAGCAGTTACCACCCAGTGACAGATACGCAGTATTTT,TRBJ2-3,TRBV6-2/TRBV6-3,NA,NA
CASSLAGAEGEQFF,TGTGCCAGCAGCCTAGCGGGGGCCGAGGGTGAGCAGTTCTTC,TRBJ2-1,TRBV3-1/TRBV3-2,TRBD2,NA
CASSGGAGPNQPQHF,TGTGCCAGTAGTGGGGGCGCAGGGCCCAATCAGCCCCAGCATTTT,TRBJ1-5,TRBV19,NA,NA
CASSRTRDRGNYGYTF,TGTGCCAGCAGCCGAACCCGGGACAGGGGTAACTATGGCTACACCTTC,TRBJ1-2,TRBV3-1/TRBV3-2,TRBD1,NA